This paragraph reports one T cell receptor beta chain. As handled by the study authors: Amplification with reference gene primers provided the estimates of nucleated cell counts. Some clones are missing from TCRdb's copy, which holds only in-frame ones; the method was immunoSEQ multiplex PCR. V, J and clone size derive from that table, while D and trimming were established from the DNA sequence. Of 180,000 or so clones listed, about four fifths are singletons. Enrolled during active infection, Seattle patients were then followed longitudinally. This CDR3 spans 15 amino acids. The germline V and J ends were trimmed by 7 bases and 0 bases, with 13 bases remaining between them. Germline CDR1 is MNHNY and CDR2 is SVGAGI (reference sequence). These data are taken from a study of blood T cell repertoires in COVID-19. Across the whole study: There were acute and convalescent COVID-19 samples, and they came from the United States, Italy and Spain. The analysed material was cDNA or gDNA that came from T cells, B-cell-depleted T cells, or PBMCs.

The sequence derives from a woman aged 40 to 55 with COVID-19, enrolled during active disease. J is TRBJ1-5 and V is TRBV6-6, with unresolved D. Material: peripheral blood. The CDR3 DNA reads TGTGCCAGCAACCCTCGGGAAAATAGCAATCAGCCCCAGCATTTT. As protein: CASNPRENSNQPQHF.